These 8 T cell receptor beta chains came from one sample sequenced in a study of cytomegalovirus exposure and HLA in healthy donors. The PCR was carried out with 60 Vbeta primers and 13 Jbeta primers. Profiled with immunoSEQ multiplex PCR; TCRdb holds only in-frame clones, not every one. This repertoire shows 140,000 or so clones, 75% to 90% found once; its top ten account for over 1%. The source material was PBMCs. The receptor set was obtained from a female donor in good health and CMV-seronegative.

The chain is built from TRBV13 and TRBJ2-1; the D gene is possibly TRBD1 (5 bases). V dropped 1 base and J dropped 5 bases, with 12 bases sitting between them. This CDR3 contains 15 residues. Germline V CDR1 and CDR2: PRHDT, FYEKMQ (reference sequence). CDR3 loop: CASSLAGMINNEQFF. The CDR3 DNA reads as TGTGCCAGCAGCTTAGCAGGGATGATCAACAATGAGCAGTTCTTC.

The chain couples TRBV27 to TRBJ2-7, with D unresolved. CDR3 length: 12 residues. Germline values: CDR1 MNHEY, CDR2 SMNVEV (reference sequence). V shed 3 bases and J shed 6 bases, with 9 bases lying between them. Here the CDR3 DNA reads TGTGCCAGCAGTTTCTCAGGTAGCGAGCAGTACTTC. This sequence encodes CASSFSGSEQYF.

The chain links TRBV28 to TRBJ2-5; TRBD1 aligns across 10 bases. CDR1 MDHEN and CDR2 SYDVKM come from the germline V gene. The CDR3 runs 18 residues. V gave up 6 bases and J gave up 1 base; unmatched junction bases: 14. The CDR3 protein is CASRLPGTGVNRQETQYF. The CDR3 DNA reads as TGTGCCAGCAGGTTACCCGGGACAGGGGTAAACCGCCAAGAGACCCAGTACTTC.

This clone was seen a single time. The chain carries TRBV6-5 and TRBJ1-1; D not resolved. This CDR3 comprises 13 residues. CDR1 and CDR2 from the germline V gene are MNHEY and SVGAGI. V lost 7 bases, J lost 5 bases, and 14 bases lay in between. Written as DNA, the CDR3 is TGTGCCAGCACCCCTCGGTTCGAAACTGAAGCTTTCTTT. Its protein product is CASTPRFETEAFF.

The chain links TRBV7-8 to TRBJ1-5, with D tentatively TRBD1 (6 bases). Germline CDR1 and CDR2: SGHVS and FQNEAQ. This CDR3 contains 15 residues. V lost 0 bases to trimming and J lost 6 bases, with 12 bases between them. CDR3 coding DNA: TGTGCCAGCAGCTTAGCGAAGGGGGTCACTCAGCCCCAGCATTTT. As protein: CASSLAKGVTQPQHF.

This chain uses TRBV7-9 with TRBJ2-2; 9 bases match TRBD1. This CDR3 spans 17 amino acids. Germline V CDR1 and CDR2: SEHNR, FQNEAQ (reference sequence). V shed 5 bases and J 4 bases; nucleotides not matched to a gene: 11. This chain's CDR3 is CASSRTTGQGTTGELFF. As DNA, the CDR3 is TGTGCCAGCAGCCGTACTACGGGACAGGGAACCACCGGGGAGCTGTTTTTT.

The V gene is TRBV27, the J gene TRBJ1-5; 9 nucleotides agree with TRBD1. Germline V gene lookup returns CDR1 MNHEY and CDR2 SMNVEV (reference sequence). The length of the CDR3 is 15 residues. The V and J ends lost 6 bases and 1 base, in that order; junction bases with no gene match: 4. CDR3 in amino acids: CASRDRGISNQPQHF. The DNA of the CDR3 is TGTGCCAGCAGGGACAGGGGCATAAGCAATCAGCCCCAGCATTTT.

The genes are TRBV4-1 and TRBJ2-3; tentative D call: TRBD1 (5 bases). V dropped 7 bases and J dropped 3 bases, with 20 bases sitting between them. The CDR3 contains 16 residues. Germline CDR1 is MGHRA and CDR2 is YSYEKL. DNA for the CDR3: TGCGCCAGCAAGGGTAGTGCGGACAACCCGACAGATACGCAGTATTTT. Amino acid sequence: CASKGSADNPTDTQYF.